The T cell receptor beta chain under discussion was sequenced for a study of T cell repertoires in cytomegalovirus infection. TCRdb re-called the reads with MiXCR, one entry per CDR3 protein. The sample records roughly 700,000 distinct CDR3 sequences, 33% being singletons. The CDR3 has 14 residues. Germline CDR1 is ENHRY and CDR2 is SYGVKD. V lost 2 bases and J 4 bases, leaving 11 bases between the germline ends. To note about this clonotype: Its antigen is currently unknown.

The receptor's source is a human donor in good health (CMV status not recorded). Some clones in this sample may be carry-over from other donors' samples. Sequenced material: cultured PBMCs, taken from culture after CMV antigen stimulation. This chain connects TRBV10-3 to TRBJ2-5; D is uncertain. CDR3 amino acids: CAISEAQTPETQYF. Written as DNA, the CDR3 is TGTGCCATCAGTGAGGCCCAAACCCCAGAGACCCAGTACTTC.